This T cell receptor (beta chain) comes out of a study of technical replicates of blood from several donors. Germline CDR1 and CDR2: LNHDA and SQIVND (reference sequence). J gave up 2 bases and V 5 bases, and 9 bases lay outside the gene matches. The CDR3 has 16 amino acids. The protocol was immunoSEQ multiplex PCR, while the TCRdb copy is restricted to in-frame clones and leaves out a portion. The sample holds some 82,000 clones; around 94% are singletons and the top ten take 0.39%. This chain connects TRBV19 to TRBJ1-5; 7 bases fit TRBD1. The sequenced material came from T cells isolated from PBMCs. This clonotype was obtained from a human donor in good health. CDR3 in amino acids: CASSPQGVSGNQPQHF. The CDR3 DNA follows: TGTGCCAGTAGTCCCCAGGGGGTTTCGGGCAATCAGCCCCAGCATTTT.